This TCR beta chain was captured by sequencing in a study of blood T cell repertoires in COVID-19. This CDR3 comprises 16 residues. The V and J ends lost 7 bases and 6 bases, in that order; junction bases with no gene match: 13. The germline CDR1 and CDR2 sequences are LNHDA and SQIVND (reference sequence). In the authors' workflow: Reference gene primer amplification gave estimated nucleated cell counts. Assay used: immunoSEQ multiplex PCR; TCRdb lists only in-frame clones, some missing. V and J calls and clone size are as listed in that table; D and trimming were resolved from the DNA. The sample yields 170,000 or so clones, roughly 79% seen once.

The V gene is TRBV19, the J gene TRBJ2-4; 9 bases agree with TRBD2. The receptor was isolated from a woman in her sixties or seventies with acute or convalescent COVID-19. Source material: peripheral blood. The CDR3 is CASNLGAGGAANIQYF. CDR3 sequence (DNA): TGTGCCAGTAATCTGGGGGCGGGAGGGGCGGCAAACATTCAGTACTTC. Full variable domain (outside the CDR3, taken from reference TRBV19 and TRBJ2-4): DGGITQSPKYLFRKEGQNVTLSCEQNLNHDAMYWYRQDPGQGLRLIYYSQIVNDFQKGDIAEGYSVSREKKESFPLTVTSAQKNPTAFYLCASNLGAGGAANIQYFGAGTRLSVL.